The 30 T cell receptor beta chains below come from one sample, sequenced in a study of cytotoxic CD8 clonotypes in ibrutinib-treated CLL. Repertoires were generated with immunoSEQ multiplex PCR, while TCRdb's copy carries only in-frame clones and drops some. The sample records around 150,000 clones, about 88% being singletons. This sample comprised PBMCs, obtained at disease progression, from a patient treated with ibrutinib. Receptors were obtained from a human donor with chronic lymphocytic leukemia.

V gene TRBV5-1 combines with J gene TRBJ2-6; 7 nucleotides line up with TRBD2. The V and J ends lost 1 base and 2 bases, in that order; junction bases with no gene match: 0. The CDR3 totals 15 residues. Germline V gene sequence: CDR1 SGHRS, CDR2 YFSETQ. CDR3 region: CASSLRGAGANVLTF. The DNA of the CDR3 is TGCGCCAGCAGCTTGCGGGGGGCTGGGGCCAACGTCCTGACTTTC.

This clone was counted a single time. The chain has TRBV19 and TRBJ2-7; D not certain. V lost 3 bases, J lost 4 bases, and 16 bases lay in between. Germline lookup yields CDR1 LNHDA and CDR2 SQIVND (reference sequence). This CDR3 spans 15 amino acids. CDR3: CASSIQDNFGYEQYF. DNA for the CDR3: TGTGCCAGTAGTATCCAGGATAACTTCGGGTACGAGCAGTACTTC. Looking up the rest from reference TRBV19 and TRBJ2-7 gives the full variable domain: DGGITQSPKYLFRKEGQNVTLSCEQNLNHDAMYWYRQDPGQGLRLIYYSQIVNDFQKGDIAEGYSVSREKKESFPLTVTSAQKNPTAFYLCASSIQDNFGYEQYFGPGTRLTVT.

The chain has TRBV9 and TRBJ2-7; D may correspond to TRBD1 or TRBD2 (5 bases each). The CDR3 spans 15 residues. V was trimmed by 7 bases and J by 0 bases, leaving 17 bases between them. Germline V lookup: CDR1 SGDLS, CDR2 YYNGEE. This CDR3 reads CASSRGSPSSYEQYF. The CDR3 nucleotides read TGTGCCAGCTCTCGGGGCTCCCCCAGCTCCTACGAGCAGTACTTC.

The V gene is TRBV29-1, the J gene TRBJ2-1; TRBD2 matches at 10 bases. The germline V gene has CDR1 SQVTM and CDR2 ANQGSEA. The CDR3 covers 13 residues. CDR3 sequence: CSLAGVGYNEQFF. Here the CDR3 DNA reads TGCAGTCTAGCGGGAGTCGGCTACAATGAGCAGTTCTTC.

This chain connects TRBV6-5 to TRBJ1-5, with TRBD1 identical over 8 bases. Trimming took 6 bases from V and 5 from J; bases not matched to a gene: 9. In germline, CDR1 is MNHEY, CDR2 SVGAGI. This CDR3 is 15 amino acids long. The CDR3 spells CASSPRTGFDQPQHF. The CDR3 DNA reads TGTGCCAGCAGCCCCCGGACAGGGTTTGATCAGCCCCAGCATTTT.

V gene TRBV5-1 combines with J gene TRBJ2-7; the match to TRBD1 covers 7 bases. The CDR3 loop spans 13 amino acids. V lost 5 bases to trimming and J lost 5 bases; unmatched junction nucleotides: 7. The germline gives CDR1 SGHRS, CDR2 YFSETQ. CDR3 DNA: TGCGCCAGCAGGGGCAGGGGGATCGACGAGCAGTACTTC. As protein: CASRGRGIDEQYF.

This chain links TRBV5-1 with TRBJ1-2, with a weak D call TRBD1 (5 bases). The CDR3 runs 14 residues. Germline values: CDR1 SGHRS, CDR2 YFSETQ. Trimming stripped 0 bases from V and 8 bases from J, with 14 bases between. The chain's CDR3 is CASSLGQSGSGYTF. CDR3 nucleotide sequence: TGCGCCAGCAGCTTGGGACAGAGCGGCTCAGGCTACACCTTC. Looking up the rest from reference TRBV5-1 and TRBJ1-2 gives the full variable domain: KAGVTQTPRYLIKTRGQQVTLSCSPISGHRSVSWYQQTPGQGLQFLFEYFSETQRNKGNFPGRFSGRQFSNSRSEMNVSTLELGDSALYLCASSLGQSGSGYTFGSGTRLTVV.

The CDR3, as DNA: TGTGCCAGCAGTTTTTGGGGAAGGGAGTTCTCTGGGGCCAACGTCCTGACTTTC. It is translated as CASSFWGREFSGANVLTF. The rearrangement uses TRBV27 and TRBJ2-6; D perhaps matches TRBD2 (5 bases). Trimming removed 3 bases at V and 0 bases at J, with 15 bases between. The CDR3 runs 18 residues. The germline CDR1 and CDR2 sequences are MNHEY and SMNVEV (reference sequence). Complete variable domain (other parts from reference TRBV27 and TRBJ2-6): EAQVTQNPRYLITVTGKKLTVTCSQNMNHEYMSWYRQDPGLGLRQIYYSMNVEVTDKGDVPEGYKVSRKEKRNFPLILESPSPNQTSLYFCASSFWGREFSGANVLTFGAGSRLTVL.

The chain couples TRBV27 to TRBJ1-5, with a tentative D call TRBD1 (5 bases). The germline gives CDR1 MNHEY, CDR2 SMNVEV (reference sequence). V was cut by 6 bases and J by 4 bases, with 16 bases left in between. The length of the CDR3 is 15 residues. CDR3 in amino acids: CASRPERGPNQPQHF. CDR3 DNA: TGTGCCAGCAGACCAGAGAGGGGCCCGAATCAGCCCCAGCATTTT.

V and J are TRBV19 and TRBJ2-7, with TRBD1 matching 9 bases. Germline V CDR1 and CDR2: LNHDA, SQIVND (reference sequence). V was pared by 3 bases and J by 7 bases, with 4 bases of the junction left unmatched. This CDR3 comprises 13 residues. Here the CDR3 DNA reads TGTGCCAGTAGTATCGACAGGGGGAGGGAGCAGTACTTC. Its protein is CASSIDRGREQYF.

The rearrangement joins TRBV5-4 to TRBJ1-1, with a tentative D call TRBD1 (6 bases). This CDR3 region has 15 residues. The V end was cut by 6 bases, the J end by 2 bases, with 17 bases between. The germline V gene has CDR1 SGHNT and CDR2 YYREEE (reference sequence). The CDR3 DNA sequence: TGTGCCAGCACCGACTCACAGGGATATAACACTGAAGCTTTCTTT. Its translation is CASTDSQGYNTEAFF.

The J gene is TRBJ1-2, the V gene TRBV25-1; D unclear. The CDR3 spans 11 residues. V was clipped by 5 bases and J by 6 bases, with 7 bases between them. Per the germline V gene, CDR1 is MGHDK and CDR2 is SYGVNS. The CDR3 DNA reads TGTGCCAGCAGTCTGAATGATGGCTACACCTTC. Translated: CASSLNDGYTF.

V gene TRBV19 combines with J gene TRBJ2-1, with 8 positions matching TRBD2. This CDR3 is 16 amino acids long. The ends lost 3 bases at V and 7 bases at J; junction bases unmatched: 11. The germline CDR1 and CDR2 sequences are LNHDA and SQIVND (reference sequence). CDR3 sequence reads: CASSIPSGGARNEQFF. In nucleotides, the CDR3 is TGTGCCAGTAGTATCCCGAGCGGGGGAGCTCGGAATGAGCAGTTCTTC.

The V gene is TRBV4-2, the J gene TRBJ2-5; the match to TRBD1 covers 9 bases. Germline V lookup: CDR1 LGHNA, CDR2 YNFKEQ. With V trimmed by 1 base and J by 5 bases, 8 bases remained unmatched. The CDR3 is made up of 16 amino acids. CDR3 loop: CASSQVGTGGMETQYF. CDR3 nucleotides: TGTGCCAGCAGCCAAGTGGGTACAGGGGGCATGGAGACCCAGTACTTC.

This clone was recorded a few times. The chain employs TRBV19 and TRBJ1-2, with a weak D call TRBD1 (5 bases). Germline-derived CDR1 and CDR2 are LNHDA and SQIVND (reference sequence). This CDR3 has 13 amino acids. V was cut by 6 bases and J by 4 bases, with 12 bases left in between. CDR3 amino acids: CASSRVSAYGYTF. The CDR3 nucleotides are TGTGCCAGTAGCAGGGTATCGGCCTATGGCTACACCTTC.

This rearrangement joins TRBV29-1 to TRBJ2-6; perhaps TRBD1 as D (6 bases). V lost 1 base to trimming and J lost 2 bases, with 15 bases between them. The CDR3 covers 17 residues. Germline V lookup: CDR1 SQVTM, CDR2 ANQGSEA. DNA for the CDR3: TGCAGCGTTGAAGTCGTGGGGGCCAGCGCTGGGGCCAACGTCCTGACTTTC. Translated: CSVEVVGASAGANVLTF.

The V call is TRBV6-5, the J call TRBJ2-7; unclear D gene. Germline CDR1 MNHEY, CDR2 SVGAGI. The CDR3 loop spans 12 amino acids. Trimming left V 6 bases short and J 2 bases short, with 8 bases between. The CDR3 bases are TGTGCCAGCAGCCGCGGACCCTACGAGCAGTACTTC. Its protein product is CASSRGPYEQYF.

The chain uses TRBV18 and TRBJ2-1, with D tentatively TRBD2 (6 bases). Germline lookup yields CDR1 KGHSH and CDR2 LQKENI. V was pared by 3 bases and J by 5 bases, with 17 bases between. The CDR3 contains 16 residues. CDR3 protein: CASSPILVGEDNEQFF. DNA for the CDR3: TGTGCCAGCTCACCTATACTCGTGGGGGAGGACAATGAGCAGTTCTTC.

This clone was recorded once. This sequence joins TRBV7-3 and TRBJ1-1, with D unresolved. V was trimmed by 2 bases and J by 3 bases, leaving 10 bases between them. CDR3 length: 14 amino acids. CDR1 SGHTA and CDR2 FQGTGA come from the germline V gene. CDR3 residues: CASSLLRADTEAFF. CDR3 bases: TGTGCCAGCAGCTTATTGAGAGCGGACACTGAAGCTTTCTTT.

This chain uses TRBV28 with TRBJ2-7; D could derive from TRBD1 or TRBD2 (5 bases each). The CDR3 sequence is 14 residues long. From germline, CDR1 is MDHEN and CDR2 SYDVKM. Trimming left V 3 bases short and J 5 bases short, with 14 bases between. The CDR3 sequence is CASSFMGRSHEQYF. The CDR3 nucleotides are TGTGCCAGCAGTTTCATGGGACGCAGCCACGAGCAGTACTTC.

The CDR3: CASSDFTGGTDTQYF. CDR3 bases: TGTGCCAGCAGTGATTTCACAGGGGGCACAGATACGCAGTATTTT. The rearrangement joins TRBV2 to TRBJ2-3, with 7 bases lining up with TRBD1. With V trimmed by 3 bases and J by 1 base, 4 bases remained unmatched. Germline CDR1 SNHLY, CDR2 FYNNEI. The CDR3 length is 15 residues.

The chain carries TRBV11-2 and TRBJ2-3, with D tentatively TRBD1 or TRBD2 (5 bases each). The germline V gene has CDR1 SGHAT and CDR2 FQNNGV. This CDR3 spans 15 amino acids. V lost 2 bases, J lost 5 bases, and 14 bases lay in between. The CDR3 DNA follows: TGTGCCAGCAGCTTATCTGACGCGAGGGGAGATACGCAGTATTTT. It specifies CASSLSDARGDTQYF.

The J gene is TRBJ1-2, the V gene TRBV20-1; no clear D. The CDR3 totals 10 residues. Germline V CDR1 and CDR2: DFQATT, SNEGSKA (reference sequence). V was shortened by 8 bases and J by 5 bases, with 9 bases between the two germline ends. DNA for the CDR3: TGCAGTCTCCGGCGATATGGCTACACCTTC. This gives the protein CSLRRYGYTF.

This clone has only one observation. This sequence joins TRBV9 and TRBJ1-2; no clear D gene. V was trimmed by 4 bases and J by 6 bases, leaving 25 bases between them. CDR1 is SGDLS, CDR2 YYNGEE, per germline. The length of the CDR3 is 17 residues. The CDR3 DNA reads TGTGCCAGCAGCCATGGATCCGGGCTTAGGCGGATGGATGGCTACACCTTC. This encodes CASSHGSGLRRMDGYTF.

The genes are TRBV12-5 and TRBJ1-3; D is unresolved. V was clipped by 8 bases and J by 0 bases, with 5 bases between them. The CDR3 loop spans 12 amino acids. Germline CDR1 LGHNT, CDR2 FRNRAP. The CDR3 sequence: CASIGSGNTIYF. CDR3 DNA sequence: TGTGCTAGTATCGGCTCTGGAAACACCATATATTTT. Using reference TRBV12-5 and TRBJ1-3 for the parts outside the CDR3, the full variable domain is DARVTQTPRHKVTEMGQEVTMRCQPILGHNTVFWYRQTMMQGLELLAYFRNRAPLDDSGMPKDRFSAEMPDATLATLKIQPSEPRDSAVYFCASIGSGNTIYFGEGSWLTVV.

V gene TRBV7-6 combines with J gene TRBJ2-7, with D possibly TRBD2 on 6 matching bases. The germline CDR1 and CDR2 sequences are SGHVS and FNYEAQ. The V end was cut by 5 bases, the J end by 0 bases, with 17 bases between. CDR3 length: 16 residues. The CDR3 is CASSQRRGNSSYEQYF. DNA for the CDR3: TGTGCCAGCAGCCAAAGGCGCGGGAACAGCTCCTACGAGCAGTACTTC.

The chain uses TRBV7-2 and TRBJ2-7; 7 bases are a match to TRBD2. Germline values: CDR1 SGHTA, CDR2 FQGNSA. The junction had 8 bases not matched to a gene; V was cut back by 4 bases and J by 5 bases. The CDR3 extends over 14 amino acids. CDR3 region: CASSYQTSQHEQYF. The CDR3 DNA is TGTGCCAGCAGCTATCAGACTAGCCAACACGAGCAGTACTTC.

The chain employs TRBV10-3 and TRBJ2-3, with 10 nucleotides matching TRBD2. The length of the CDR3 is 14 residues. The germline CDR1 and CDR2 sequences are ENHRY and SYGVKD. The V segment lost 3 bases and the J segment 4 bases; nucleotides outside the gene matches: 1. The CDR3 loop reads CAISELAGSDTQYF. In nucleotides, the CDR3 is TGTGCCATCAGTGAACTAGCGGGATCAGATACGCAGTATTTT.

The genes are TRBV28 and TRBJ1-5; TRBD1 is a possible D gene (6 bases). Germline CDR1 MDHEN, CDR2 SYDVKM. CDR3 length equals 14 residues. Trimming removed 7 bases from V and 5 bases from J, with 15 bases in between. CDR3 nucleotide sequence: TGTGCCAGCACCTCTAAGGGGGTGGATCAGCCCCAGCATTTT. Encoded protein: CASTSKGVDQPQHF.

The genes are TRBV6-1 and TRBJ2-3; the D is unclear. V dropped 4 bases and J dropped 6 bases, with 14 bases sitting between them. Germline V CDR1 and CDR2: MNHNS, SASEGT. The CDR3 has 14 residues. The CDR3 DNA reads as TGTGCCAGCAGTGTTTCTTACGACTGGGATACGCAGTATTTT. It is translated as CASSVSYDWDTQYF.